The rows below give T cell receptor beta chains drawn from one sample of a study of identical twins. MiXCR, run by TCRdb on the 5' RACE reads, gives a single entry per CDR3 protein. The sample has about 730,000 distinct CDR3 sequences; about 20% are singletons. The sample was also linked to a second study, of T cells expressing NK-cell markers.

The sample was PBMCs. The receptor source for this set is a woman aged 18-29 years in good health. CDR3s include the opening cysteine and the closing phenylalanine or tryptophan. The order of the fields is J gene, CDR3 length, V gene, CDR3 protein.

J gene: TRBJ2-1; CDR3 length: 14; V gene: TRBV12-5; CDR3 protein: CASGLSAPADEQFF
J gene: TRBJ2-1; CDR3 length: 14; V gene: TRBV20-1; CDR3 protein: CSARLAGGSNEQFF
J gene: TRBJ2-1; CDR3 length: 15; V gene: TRBV5-5; CDR3 protein: CASSTSGLTYNEQFF
J gene: TRBJ2-1; CDR3 length: 16; V gene: TRBV11-2; CDR3 protein: CASSARGGQGTVEQFF
J gene: TRBJ2-3; CDR3 length: 19; V gene: TRBV10-3; CDR3 protein: CAIPNWTSENSASTDTQYF
J gene: TRBJ2-3; CDR3 length: 13; V gene: TRBV5-1; CDR3 protein: CASSLEPADTQYF
J gene: TRBJ2-3; CDR3 length: 12; V gene: TRBV29-1; CDR3 protein: CSVPTSADTQYF
J gene: TRBJ2-5; CDR3 length: 12; V gene: TRBV7-6; CDR3 protein: CATFGGPETQYF
J gene: TRBJ2-2; CDR3 length: 12; V gene: TRBV27; CDR3 protein: CASSFMGGELFF
J gene: TRBJ2-6; CDR3 length: 15; V gene: TRBV7-2; CDR3 protein: CASSPRGFGANVLTF
J gene: TRBJ2-7; CDR3 length: 13; V gene: TRBV29-1; CDR3 protein: CSVSRGVGYEQYF
J gene: TRBJ1-6; CDR3 length: 16; V gene: TRBV6-1; CDR3 protein: CASSRTYGTGETPLHF
J gene: TRBJ2-7; CDR3 length: 14; V gene: TRBV27; CDR3 protein: CASSGSWTSYEQYF
J gene: TRBJ2-7; CDR3 length: 9; V gene: TRBV21-1; CDR3 protein: CASRDEQYF
J gene: TRBJ2-3; CDR3 length: 14; V gene: TRBV20-1; CDR3 protein: CSAPPSPQGDTQYF
J gene: TRBJ2-1; CDR3 length: 15; V gene: TRBV24-1; CDR3 protein: CATSSGTSSYNEQFF
J gene: TRBJ2-1; CDR3 length: 12; V gene: TRBV2; CDR3 protein: CASTITSGEQFF
J gene: TRBJ1-2; CDR3 length: 15; V gene: TRBV7-2; CDR3 protein: CASSPTGTYGYGYTF
J gene: TRBJ2-5; CDR3 length: 15; V gene: TRBV6-5; CDR3 protein: CASSYDGRRRETQYF
J gene: TRBJ2-3; CDR3 length: 15; V gene: TRBV20-1; CDR3 protein: CSATPGTSGTDTQYF
J gene: TRBJ2-1; CDR3 length: 13; V gene: TRBV6-1; CDR3 protein: CASHNSGGNEQFF
J gene: TRBJ2-2; CDR3 length: 12; V gene: TRBV20-1; CDR3 protein: CSALGGGMELFF
J gene: TRBJ1-2; CDR3 length: 15; V gene: TRBV10-3; CDR3 protein: CAIKTGTGVYYGYTF
J gene: TRBJ2-3; CDR3 length: 15; V gene: TRBV20-1; CDR3 protein: CSARTSGGMGDTQYF
J gene: TRBJ2-3; CDR3 length: 15; V gene: TRBV12-3/TRBV12-4; CDR3 protein: CASVKGDYQTDTQYF
J gene: TRBJ2-1; CDR3 length: 15; V gene: TRBV5-6; CDR3 protein: CASSSGLAGADEQFF
J gene: TRBJ1-1; CDR3 length: 14; V gene: TRBV4-3; CDR3 protein: CASSSREAGAEAFF
J gene: TRBJ2-3; CDR3 length: 14; V gene: TRBV30; CDR3 protein: CAWSAGSGADTQYF
J gene: TRBJ2-1; CDR3 length: 14; V gene: TRBV5-1; CDR3 protein: CASSLLLPYNEQFF
J gene: TRBJ2-7; CDR3 length: 16; V gene: TRBV6-6; CDR3 protein: CASSPRGRGQAYEQYF
J gene: TRBJ2-7; CDR3 length: 15; V gene: TRBV20-1; CDR3 protein: CSAASLAVPSYEQYF
J gene: TRBJ2-2; CDR3 length: 14; V gene: TRBV20-1; CDR3 protein: CSAGPRENTGELFF
J gene: TRBJ2-7; CDR3 length: 15; V gene: TRBV6-5; CDR3 protein: CASSYAPGLADEQYF
J gene: TRBJ2-7; CDR3 length: 13; V gene: TRBV6-2/TRBV6-3; CDR3 protein: CASSGLAGGEQYF
J gene: TRBJ1-6; CDR3 length: 16; V gene: TRBV6-1; CDR3 protein: CASSPGGSSYNSPLHF
J gene: TRBJ2-3; CDR3 length: 15; V gene: TRBV20-1; CDR3 protein: CSASARAGLTDTQYF
J gene: TRBJ2-1; CDR3 length: 13; V gene: TRBV7-9; CDR3 protein: CASSPRGLGEQFF
J gene: TRBJ2-3; CDR3 length: 14; V gene: TRBV10-3; CDR3 protein: CASSVDRFTDTQYF
J gene: TRBJ2-7; CDR3 length: 17; V gene: TRBV7-6; CDR3 protein: CASSLSMKGARTYEQYF
J gene: TRBJ1-1; CDR3 length: 16; V gene: TRBV6-5; CDR3 protein: CASSYLGQGPTHEAFF
J gene: TRBJ2-3; CDR3 length: 15; V gene: TRBV3-1; CDR3 protein: CASSQGTGGPDTQYF
J gene: TRBJ1-1; CDR3 length: 15; V gene: TRBV10-3; CDR3 protein: CAIRTGTGGAAEAFF
J gene: TRBJ2-5; CDR3 length: 12; V gene: TRBV20-1; CDR3 protein: CSVRDRKETQYF
J gene: TRBJ2-5; CDR3 length: 18; V gene: TRBV10-3; CDR3 protein: CAIRSETGGWVRQETQYF
J gene: TRBJ2-7; CDR3 length: 12; V gene: TRBV12-3/TRBV12-4; CDR3 protein: CASSSDYDEQYF
J gene: TRBJ2-7; CDR3 length: 13; V gene: TRBV27; CDR3 protein: CASNERESHEQYF
J gene: TRBJ2-1; CDR3 length: 15; V gene: TRBV18; CDR3 protein: CASSPPSRGLAEQFF
J gene: TRBJ2-3; CDR3 length: 14; V gene: TRBV6-1; CDR3 protein: CASSRLLGSDTQYF
J gene: TRBJ1-6; CDR3 length: 12; V gene: TRBV5-6; CDR3 protein: CASSLNRSPLHF
J gene: TRBJ2-1; CDR3 length: 14; V gene: TRBV20-1; CDR3 protein: CSAPGLGAYNEQFF
J gene: TRBJ1-2; CDR3 length: 13; V gene: TRBV6-5; CDR3 protein: CASSYSRFYGYTF
J gene: TRBJ2-2; CDR3 length: 14; V gene: TRBV7-9; CDR3 protein: CASSLGQAVGELFF
J gene: TRBJ2-1; CDR3 length: 14; V gene: TRBV12-3/TRBV12-4; CDR3 protein: CASTLFAGGNEQFF
J gene: TRBJ2-1; CDR3 length: 18; V gene: TRBV12-5; CDR3 protein: CASGPLADLPSSYNEQFF
J gene: TRBJ2-1; CDR3 length: 17; V gene: TRBV7-9; CDR3 protein: CAPEPGEGQSGHNEQFF
J gene: TRBJ2-3; CDR3 length: 15; V gene: TRBV10-3; CDR3 protein: CAIRVSGISTDTQYF
J gene: TRBJ2-3; CDR3 length: 12; V gene: TRBV7-2; CDR3 protein: CASSWVVDTQYF